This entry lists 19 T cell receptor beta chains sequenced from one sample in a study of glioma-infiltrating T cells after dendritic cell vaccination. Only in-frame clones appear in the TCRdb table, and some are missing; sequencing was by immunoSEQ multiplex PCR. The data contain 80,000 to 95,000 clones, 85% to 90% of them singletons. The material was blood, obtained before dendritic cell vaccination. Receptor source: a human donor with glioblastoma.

CDR3 in DNA: TGTGCCAGCAGCTTAGTGTTCGGGACAGGGGCTACCGAGCAGTACTTC. It encodes CASSLVFGTGATEQYF. This chain uses TRBV7-2 with TRBJ2-7; 10 bases line up with TRBD1. Losses at the gene ends were 1 base for V and 6 bases for J; bases not matched to a gene: 9. This CDR3 spans 16 amino acids. Germline loops: CDR1 SGHTA, CDR2 FQGNSA.

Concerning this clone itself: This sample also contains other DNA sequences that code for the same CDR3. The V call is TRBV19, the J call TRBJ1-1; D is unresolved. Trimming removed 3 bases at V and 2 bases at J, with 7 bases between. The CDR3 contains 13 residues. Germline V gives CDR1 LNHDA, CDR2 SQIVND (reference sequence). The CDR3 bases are TGTGCCAGTAGTATTGGGCCAAACACTGAAGCTTTCTTT. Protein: CASSIGPNTEAFF.

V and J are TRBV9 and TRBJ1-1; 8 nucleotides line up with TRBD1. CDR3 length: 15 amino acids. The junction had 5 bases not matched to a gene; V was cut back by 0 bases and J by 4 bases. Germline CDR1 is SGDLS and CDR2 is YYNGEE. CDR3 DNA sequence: TGTGCCAGCAGCGTAGCCACAGGGGGAAGCACTGAAGCTTTCTTT. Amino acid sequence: CASSVATGGSTEAFF.

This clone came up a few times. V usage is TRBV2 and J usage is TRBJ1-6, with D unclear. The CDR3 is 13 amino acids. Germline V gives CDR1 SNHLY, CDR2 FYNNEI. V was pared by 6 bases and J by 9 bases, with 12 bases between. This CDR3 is CASSGQEGSPLHF. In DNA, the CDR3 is TGTGCCAGCAGCGGGCAGGAGGGTTCACCCCTCCACTTT.

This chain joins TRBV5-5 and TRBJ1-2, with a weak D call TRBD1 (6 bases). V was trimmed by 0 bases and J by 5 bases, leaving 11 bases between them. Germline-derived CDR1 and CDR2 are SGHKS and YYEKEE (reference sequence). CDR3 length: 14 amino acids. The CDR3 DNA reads TGTGCCAGCAGCTTGGTTCAGGGGAAGTATGGCTACACCTTC. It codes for CASSLVQGKYGYTF.

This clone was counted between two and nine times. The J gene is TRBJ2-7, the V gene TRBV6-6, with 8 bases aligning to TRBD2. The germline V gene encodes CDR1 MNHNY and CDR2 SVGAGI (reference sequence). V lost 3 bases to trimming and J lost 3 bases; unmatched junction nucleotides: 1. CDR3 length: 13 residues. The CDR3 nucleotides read TGTGCCAGCAGTTATACTAGCGGCTACGAGCAGTACTTC. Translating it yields CASSYTSGYEQYF.

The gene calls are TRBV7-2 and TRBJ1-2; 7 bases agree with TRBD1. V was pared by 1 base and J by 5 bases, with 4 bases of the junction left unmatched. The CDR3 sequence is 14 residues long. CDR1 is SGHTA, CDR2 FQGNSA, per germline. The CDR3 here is CASSLVQGQYGYTF. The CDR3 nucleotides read TGTGCCAGCAGCTTAGTCCAGGGACAGTATGGCTACACCTTC.

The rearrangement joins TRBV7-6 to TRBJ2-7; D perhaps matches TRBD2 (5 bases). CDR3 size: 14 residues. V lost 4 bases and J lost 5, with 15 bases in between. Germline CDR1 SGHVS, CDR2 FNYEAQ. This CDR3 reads CASSSRPSYNEQYF. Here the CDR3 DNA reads TGTGCCAGCAGCTCTCGCCCTAGCTACAACGAGCAGTACTTC.

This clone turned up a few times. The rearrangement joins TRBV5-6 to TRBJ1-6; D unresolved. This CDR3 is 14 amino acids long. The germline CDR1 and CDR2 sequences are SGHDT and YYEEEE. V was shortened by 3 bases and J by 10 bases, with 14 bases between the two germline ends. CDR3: CASSWVVGRSPLHF. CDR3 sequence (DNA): TGTGCCAGCAGCTGGGTTGTGGGGAGATCACCCCTCCACTTT.

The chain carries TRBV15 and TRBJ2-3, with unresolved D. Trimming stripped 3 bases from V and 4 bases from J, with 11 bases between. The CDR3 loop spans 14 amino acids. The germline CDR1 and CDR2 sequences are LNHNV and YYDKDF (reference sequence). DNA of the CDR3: TGTGCCACCAGCAGCCCCTCCGGAGCAGATACGCAGTATTTT. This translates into CATSSPSGADTQYF.

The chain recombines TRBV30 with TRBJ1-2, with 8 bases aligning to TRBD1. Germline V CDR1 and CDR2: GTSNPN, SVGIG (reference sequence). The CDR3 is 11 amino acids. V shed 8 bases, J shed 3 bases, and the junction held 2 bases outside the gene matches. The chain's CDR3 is CAGQGHYGYTF. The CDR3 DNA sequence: TGTGCCGGACAGGGACACTATGGCTACACCTTC.

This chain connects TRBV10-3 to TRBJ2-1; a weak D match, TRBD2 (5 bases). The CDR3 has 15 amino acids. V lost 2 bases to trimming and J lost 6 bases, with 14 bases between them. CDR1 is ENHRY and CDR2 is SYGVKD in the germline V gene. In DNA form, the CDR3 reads TGTGCCATCAGTGAGCCCCCGTCGGGAAGCAATGAGCAGTTCTTC. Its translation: CAISEPPSGSNEQFF.

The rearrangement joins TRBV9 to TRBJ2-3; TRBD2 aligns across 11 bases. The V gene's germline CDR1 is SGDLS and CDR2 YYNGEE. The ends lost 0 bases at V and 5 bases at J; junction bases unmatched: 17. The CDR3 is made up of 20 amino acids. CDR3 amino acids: CASSVGAGSSGRAGEDTQYF. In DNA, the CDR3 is TGTGCCAGCAGCGTAGGGGCAGGGAGTAGCGGGAGGGCCGGGGAAGATACGCAGTATTTT.

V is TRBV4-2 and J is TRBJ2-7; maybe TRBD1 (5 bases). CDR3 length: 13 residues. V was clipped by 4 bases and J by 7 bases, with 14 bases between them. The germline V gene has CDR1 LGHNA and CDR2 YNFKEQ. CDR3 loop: CASSRTNLGEQYF. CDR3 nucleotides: TGTGCCAGCAGCCGGACAAACCTGGGTGAGCAGTACTTC.

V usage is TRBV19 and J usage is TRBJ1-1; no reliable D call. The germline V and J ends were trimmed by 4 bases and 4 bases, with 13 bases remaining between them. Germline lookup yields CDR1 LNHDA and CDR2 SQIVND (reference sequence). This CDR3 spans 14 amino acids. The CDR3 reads CASSKRARGTEAFF. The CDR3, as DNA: TGTGCCAGTAGTAAACGGGCCCGGGGCACTGAAGCTTTCTTT.

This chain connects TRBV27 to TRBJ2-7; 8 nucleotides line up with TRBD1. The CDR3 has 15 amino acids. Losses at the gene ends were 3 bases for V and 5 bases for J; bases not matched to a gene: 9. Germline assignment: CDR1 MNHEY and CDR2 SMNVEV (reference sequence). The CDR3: CASSLGQGANNEQYF. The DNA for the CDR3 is TGTGCCAGCAGTTTGGGGCAGGGGGCTAACAACGAGCAGTACTTC.

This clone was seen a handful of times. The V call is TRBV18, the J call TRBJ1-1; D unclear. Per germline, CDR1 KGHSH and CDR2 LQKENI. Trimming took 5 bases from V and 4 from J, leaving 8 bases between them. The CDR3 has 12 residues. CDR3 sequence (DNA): TGTGCCAGCTCAGAGCCCGTCACTGAAGCTTTCTTT. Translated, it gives CASSEPVTEAFF.

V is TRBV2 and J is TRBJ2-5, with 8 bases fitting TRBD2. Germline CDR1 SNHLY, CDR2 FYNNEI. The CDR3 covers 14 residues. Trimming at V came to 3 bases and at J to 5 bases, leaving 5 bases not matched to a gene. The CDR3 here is CASSEAGGGETQYF. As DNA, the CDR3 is TGTGCCAGCAGTGAGGCGGGGGGCGGGGAGACCCAGTACTTC.

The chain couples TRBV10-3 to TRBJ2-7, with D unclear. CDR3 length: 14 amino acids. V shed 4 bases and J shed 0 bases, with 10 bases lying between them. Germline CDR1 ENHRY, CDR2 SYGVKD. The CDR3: CAISVLASSYEQYF. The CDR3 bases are TGTGCCATCAGTGTTCTGGCATCCTCCTACGAGCAGTACTTC.